The clone carrying this TCR beta chain appeared a single time. These data come from a study of blood T cell repertoires in COVID-19. Study-level background: COVID-19 samples from acute and convalescent phases originated in the United States, Italy and Spain. T cells, B-cell-depleted T cells, or PBMCs supplied cDNA or gDNA.

In the authors' methods: Amplifying reference gene primers gave estimates of nucleated cell counts. TCRdb's table, derived via immunoSEQ multiplex PCR, lists solely in-frame clones and lacks some. V and J calls plus clone size are reproduced from that table; the DNA served to infer D and trimming. The sample shows about 270,000 clones, under 90% of them seen only once. The sequenced sample was peripheral blood. The TCR comes from a woman in her fifties or sixties who had recovered from COVID-19.

The DNA for the CDR3 is TGCGCCAGCAGCCAAGGGCAGCGGAGCCAAGAGACCCAGTACTTC. This codes for CASSQGQRSQETQYF. The chain employs TRBV4-1 and TRBJ2-5; possibly TRBD2 for D (5 bases). CDR1 MGHRA and CDR2 YSYEKL come from the germline V gene. Trimming left V 1 base short and J 1 base short, with 10 bases between. The CDR3 spans 15 residues.